A single sample is the source of the 21 T cell receptor beta chains below, sequenced in a study of blood T cell repertoires in COVID-19. Sequenced by immunoSEQ multiplex PCR; TCRdb stores in-frame clones only, minus some. The sample includes fewer than 350,000 clones, approximately 89% of them seen just once. Sequenced: peripheral blood. These receptors originate from a woman in her forties or fifties who had recovered from COVID-19.

The J gene is TRBJ1-2, the V gene TRBV18; the D gene is possibly TRBD1 (5 bases). The V end lost 1 base, the J end lost 6 bases, and 6 bases lay between the germline ends. Germline V gene data show CDR1 as KGHSH and CDR2 as LQKENI. This CDR3 has 12 residues. The CDR3: CASSPQGDGYTF. The CDR3 nucleotides read TGTGCCAGCTCACCACAAGGGGATGGCTACACCTTC.

The chain combines TRBV5-1 with TRBJ2-2; TRBD2 agrees at 14 bases. J was trimmed by 0 bases and V by 4 bases; bases with no gene match: 5. CDR3 length equals 18 residues. CDR1 SGHRS and CDR2 YFSETQ come from the germline V gene. The CDR3 coding sequence is TGCGCCAGCAGCCAGACTAGCGGGAGGGCCTCGAACACCGGGGAGCTGTTTTTT. Translating gives CASSQTSGRASNTGELFF.

This chain uses TRBV19 with TRBJ1-1; 9 bases line up with TRBD1. This CDR3 comprises 13 residues. CDR1 is LNHDA and CDR2 is SQIVND in the germline V gene (reference sequence). Trimming cost V 9 bases and J 2 bases; bases outside gene matches: 4. Here the CDR3 DNA reads TGTGCCAGCCGACAGGGGGTTAACACTGAAGCTTTCTTT. Translated: CASRQGVNTEAFF.

This clone appeared once. The chain employs TRBV11-3 and TRBJ2-1, with no clear D. CDR1 and CDR2 (germline): SGHNT, YENEEA. The V and J ends lost 1 base and 0 bases respectively, with 7 bases between them. This CDR3 comprises 15 residues. The CDR3 loop reads CASSLVPISYNEQFF. DNA for the CDR3: TGTGCCAGCAGCTTAGTCCCCATCTCCTACAATGAGCAGTTCTTC. Full variable domain (remainder filled in from reference TRBV11-3 and TRBJ2-1): EAGVVQSPRYKIIEKKQPVAFWCNPISGHNTLYWYLQNLGQGPELLIRYENEEAVDDSQLPKDRFSAERLKGVDSTLKIQPAELGDSAVYLCASSLVPISYNEQFFGPGTRLTVL.

This chain uses TRBV3-1 (or the pseudogene TRBV3-2) with TRBJ2-7, with 7 bases fitting TRBD1. The CDR3 has 16 residues. Germline values: CDR1 LGHDT, CDR2 YNNKEL (reference sequence). V dropped 1 base and J dropped 0; count of bases not matched to a gene: 6. The CDR3 here is CASSQAPQGSSYEQYF. CDR3 DNA sequence: TGTGCCAGCAGCCAAGCCCCACAGGGGAGCTCCTACGAGCAGTACTTC.

This chain connects TRBV19 to TRBJ1-4; possible D gene TRBD1, 5 bases. Germline V gene sequence: CDR1 LNHDA, CDR2 SQIVND (reference sequence). Trimming cost V 3 bases and J 5 bases, with 13 bases left between them. This CDR3 comprises 15 residues. The CDR3 DNA is TGTGCCAGTAGTATTAACGACAGACGAAATGAAAAACTGTTTTTT. Translating it yields CASSINDRRNEKLFF.

The rearrangement uses TRBV5-6 and TRBJ1-5, with D perhaps matching TRBD1 (6 bases). Germline CDR1 is SGHDT and CDR2 is YYEEEE. The CDR3 has 15 residues. The V and J ends lost 1 base and 9 bases respectively, with 17 bases between them. In DNA form, the CDR3 reads TGTGCCAGCAGCTTGTTCAGGGGCGCCCGCTGGCCCCAGCATTTT. This translates into CASSLFRGARWPQHF.

The chain recombines TRBV9 with TRBJ2-3; D may be TRBD2 (6 bases). The ends were cut back, 3 bases at V and 2 bases at J, with 16 bases in the middle. CDR3 length: 16 residues. CDR1 and CDR2 from the germline V gene are SGDLS and YYNGEE. CDR3 amino acids: CASSATGLTLTDTQYF. The CDR3 nucleotides read TGTGCCAGCAGCGCAACGGGACTGACACTCACAGATACGCAGTATTTT.

This clone showed up just once. The genes are TRBV5-1 and TRBJ2-2; 9 bases line up with TRBD2. Germline CDR1 and CDR2: SGHRS and YFSETQ. The CDR3 extends over 14 amino acids. V shed 0 bases, J shed 8 bases, and the junction held 2 bases outside the gene matches. The CDR3 DNA reads TGCGCCAGCAGCTTGGATACTAGCGGGGGGGAGCTGTTTTTT. This codes for CASSLDTSGGELFF.

The V and J genes are TRBV29-1 and TRBJ1-1; the D gene is possibly TRBD1 (5 bases). This CDR3 comprises 17 residues. CDR1 and CDR2 (germline): SQVTM, ANQGSEA. Trimming cost V 6 bases and J 0 bases, with 23 bases left between them. CDR3 bases: TGCAGCGTCCCCAAGCCTCCGGGAGGGGCAATGAACACTGAAGCTTTCTTT. Translation: CSVPKPPGGAMNTEAFF.

V gene TRBV11-3 combines with J gene TRBJ2-1; 9 bases are a match to TRBD2. Trimming cost V 1 base and J 7 bases; bases outside gene matches: 5. There are 15 residues in the CDR3. Germline V lookup: CDR1 SGHNT, CDR2 YENEEA. CDR3: CASSLVWTSENEQFF. CDR3 sequence (DNA): TGTGCCAGCAGCTTAGTTTGGACTAGCGAAAATGAGCAGTTCTTC.

V and J are TRBV6-2 or TRBV6-3 and TRBJ1-2; the D is unclear. The CDR3 loop spans 19 amino acids. The germline V gene encodes CDR1 MNHEY and CDR2 SVGEGT. V gave up 6 bases and J gave up 8 bases, with 34 bases separating them. The DNA of the CDR3 is TGTGCCAGCAGGCCTAACCCGCTTACGTCCCCAGGTCCTCGGTCGGGCTACACCTTC. Amino acid sequence: CASRPNPLTSPGPRSGYTF.

The DNA for the CDR3 is TGCAGTGCTAGCGCAGGGGAGGGCTACACCTTC. It translates to CSASAGEGYTF. The genes are TRBV20-1 and TRBJ1-2; a possible D gene is TRBD1 (6 bases). V lost 3 bases and J 8 bases, leaving 10 bases between the germline ends. CDR1 and CDR2 (germline): DFQATT, SNEGSKA (reference sequence). The CDR3 covers 11 residues.

Here the CDR3 reads CASSPRRGDSPLHF. For the CDR3, the DNA is TGTGCCAGCAGCCCGCGCCGGGGGGATTCACCCCTCCACTTT. V is TRBV9 and J is TRBJ1-6, with D perhaps TRBD1 (5 bases). The CDR3 is 14 residues long. The germline V gene has CDR1 SGDLS and CDR2 YYNGEE. V was clipped by 4 bases and J by 8 bases, with 13 bases between them.

The chain carries TRBV18 and TRBJ2-6, with 8 bases lining up with TRBD1. The germline gives CDR1 KGHSH, CDR2 LQKENI. After removal of 3 bases from V and 3 bases from J, the junction contained 19 bases not matched to a gene. CDR3 size: 21 residues. The CDR3, as DNA: TGTGCCAGCTCACCGCTGGGACAGGTAGCAAGAGGGTCCGGTGGGGCCAACGTCCTGACTTTC. Translation gives CASSPLGQVARGSGGANVLTF.

The chain combines TRBV29-1 with TRBJ1-3; TRBD1 matches at 7 bases. The CDR3 contains 12 residues. Losses at the gene ends were 7 bases for V and 4 bases for J; bases not matched to a gene: 4. Germline lookup yields CDR1 SQVTM and CDR2 ANQGSEA. CDR3 sequence reads: CSARGQGNTIYF. The DNA of the CDR3 is TGCAGCGCGAGGGGACAGGGAAACACCATATATTTT.

This clone was found a few times. This chain joins TRBV5-1 and TRBJ2-2; D not certain. Germline loops: CDR1 SGHRS, CDR2 YFSETQ. V was clipped by 0 bases and J by 5 bases, with 11 bases between them. CDR3 length: 15 amino acids. The CDR3 loop is CASSLDSPQTGELFF. CDR3 coding DNA: TGCGCCAGCAGCTTGGACAGTCCCCAAACCGGGGAGCTGTTTTTT.

The chain uses TRBV6-6 and TRBJ2-1; D is possibly TRBD2 (5 bases). This CDR3 contains 12 residues. Germline CDR1 is MNHNY and CDR2 is SVGAGI (reference sequence). V was cut by 6 bases and J by 11 bases, with 14 bases left in between. The CDR3 DNA reads TGTGCCAGCAGCCAAAGGTTCGGGAAGCAGTTCTTC. Residues: CASSQRFGKQFF.

The gene calls are TRBV28 and TRBJ2-5; D perhaps matches TRBD1 (5 bases). With 7 bases removed from V and 3 bases from J, the gap between germline ends came to 18 bases. This CDR3 comprises 15 residues. Germline CDR1 reads MDHEN; CDR2 reads SYDVKM. For the CDR3, the DNA is TGTGCCAGCAAACGTCGGTGGCAAGGGGAAGAGACCCAGTACTTC. Encoded protein: CASKRRWQGEETQYF.

The rearrangement joins TRBV24-1 to TRBJ1-1; 10 bases align to TRBD1. The CDR3 extends over 14 amino acids. The V gene end was trimmed by 2 bases and the J gene end by 9 bases; junction bases not matched to a gene: 5. The germline V gene has CDR1 KGHDR and CDR2 SFDVKD. CDR3 residues: CATSDSRQGAKAFF. In DNA, the CDR3 is TGTGCCACCAGTGATTCTAGACAGGGGGCGAAAGCTTTCTTT.

This chain joins TRBV19 and TRBJ2-1, with TRBD2 identical over 9 bases. V lost 7 bases, J lost 4 bases, and 14 bases stayed unmatched. Per germline, CDR1 LNHDA and CDR2 SQIVND (reference sequence). This CDR3 is built from 17 residues. CDR3 sequence (DNA): TGTGCCAGTACCGACGCCTCCGCGCGGGGGGGGTACAATGAGCAGTTCTTC. This gives the protein CASTDASARGGYNEQFF.